The clone carrying this T cell receptor beta chain was recorded only once. These data come from a study of blood T cell repertoires in COVID-19. Clones were sequenced by immunoSEQ multiplex PCR, and TCRdb holds only the in-frame ones, with some missing. The sample shows under 300,000 clones, 84% of them seen only once. The CDR3 has 15 amino acids. Germline V CDR1 and CDR2: SGDLS, YYNGEE. Trimming stripped 3 bases from V and 3 bases from J, with 15 bases between. The chain is built from TRBV9 and TRBJ1-1, with a weak D call TRBD1 (5 bases). Sequencing was performed on peripheral blood. This sequence originates from a man aged 50-60 years with acute or convalescent COVID-19. CDR3 region: CASSAFGEQDTEAFF. The DNA for the CDR3 is TGTGCCAGCAGCGCCTTTGGGGAACAGGACACTGAAGCTTTCTTT.